This is a list of T cell receptor beta chains from one sample in a study of CD8 T cells in ankylosing spondylitis. From the 5' RACE reads, TCRdb called clonotypes with MiXCR, one entry per CDR3 protein. The profile shows 100,000 to 150,000 distinct CDR3 sequences, roughly a tenth of them singletons. The sequenced material came from blood, either unsorted or a sorted T cell fraction (not recorded which). The receptors were gathered from a male donor with ankylosing spondylitis or in good health (not recorded which). Each CDR3 is given with its conserved first and last residue. Each record gives: clone size, D gene, J gene, V gene, CDR3 DNA, CDR3 protein. A D gene is named only where the DNA matches it firmly. Clone size is given for some rows only: seen once, a few or many times, or a class if the clone is expanded.

- TRBD2 TRBJ2-3 TRBV7-2 TGTGCCAGCAGAAGGGAGGCGGGAGGCCAGGATACGCAGTATTTT CASRREAGGQDTQYF
many TRBD1 TRBJ2-2 TRBV7-3 TGTGCCAGCAGCCCCCACGCGGCAGGGGGTAACACCGGGGAGCTGTTTTTT CASSPHAAGGNTGELFF
- - TRBJ2-3 TRBV5-1 TGCGCCAGCAGCTCGGGGACTGCGACAGATACGCAGTATTTT CASSSGTATDTQYF
many - TRBJ1-1 TRBV25-1 TGTGCCAGCACCACAGGGTGGGGAGGCACTGAAGCTTTCTTT CASTTGWGGTEAFF
many - TRBJ2-2 TRBV7-6 TGTGCCAGCAGCCGACGATACAGGGCAAACACCGGGGAGCTGTTTTTT CASSRRYRANTGELFF
many - TRBJ2-5 TRBV20-1 TGCAGTGCCCCAAAGGGAGTTGGAGAGACCCAGTACTTC CSAPKGVGETQYF
many - TRBJ1-1 TRBV3-1 TGTGCCAGCAGCCAAGCAATGGATGGGAACACTGAAGCTTTCTTT CASSQAMDGNTEAFF
many - TRBJ2-3 TRBV24-1 TGTGCCACCAGTGATCGACCTTCGGGCGGTACGCAGTATTTT CATSDRPSGGTQYF
many - TRBJ2-1 TRBV21-1 TGTGCCAGCAGCAAAGTTCGCAGGTCCCCCTACAATGAGCAGTTCTTC CASSKVRRSPYNEQFF
few TRBD1 TRBJ1-5 TRBV7-3 TGTGCCAGCAGCCCGGGACAGCCATTAACCTGGAATCAGCCCCAGCATTTT CASSPGQPLTWNQPQHF
many - TRBJ2-7 TRBV20-1 TGCAGTGCTAGGGGGGCGGAATTAACCTACGAGCAGTACTTC CSARGAELTYEQYF
many - TRBJ2-5 TRBV29-1 TGCAGCGTTACCAAATGGGACCAGGTCGAGACCCAGTACTTC CSVTKWDQVETQYF
few - TRBJ2-1 TRBV6-5 TGTGCCAGCAGTTACTCGGTAGACAATGAGCAGTTCTTC CASSYSVDNEQFF
- - TRBJ2-7 TRBV2 TGTGCCAGCAGTGTACGGTACGGGCCCTTGGGGTACGAGCAGTACTTC CASSVRYGPLGYEQYF
many - TRBJ2-3 TRBV5-1 TGCGCCAGCAGCTTGGACAGTCCCAAGACAGATACGCAGTATTTT CASSLDSPKTDTQYF
- TRBD2 TRBJ2-2 TRBV12-3/TRBV12-4 TGTGCCAGCAGTTTAGCGCGACTAGCGGGACCCACCGGGGAGCTGTTTTTT CASSLARLAGPTGELFF
few TRBD2 TRBJ2-3 TRBV20-1 TGCAGTGCTAGGGGACTAGCGGGAGGACCATTCACAGATACGCAGTATTTT CSARGLAGGPFTDTQYF
many - TRBJ2-7 TRBV7-8 TGTGCCAGCAGCTTAGCCAGTTCCTACGAGCAGTACTTC CASSLASSYEQYF
- TRBD2 TRBJ2-1 TRBV7-9 TGTGCCAGCAGCTTACCGACTAGCGGGCGACCGAATGAGCAGTTCTTC CASSLPTSGRPNEQFF
many - TRBJ2-7 TRBV6-5 TGTGCCAGCAGTTACCGGCTAGACGACGAGCAGTACTTC CASSYRLDDEQYF
many TRBD1 TRBJ1-2 TRBV20-1 TGCAGTGCTAGAGTGGGACAGTATGGCTACACCTTC CSARVGQYGYTF
- - TRBJ1-5 TRBV19 TGTGCCAGTAGTACTGGGGACACTCAGCCCCAGCATTTT CASSTGDTQPQHF
- TRBD2 TRBJ2-1 TRBV18 TGTGCCAGCTCATCCGGGACTAGCGGGGTGAATGAGCAGTTCTTC CASSSGTSGVNEQFF
few - TRBJ1-3 TRBV20-1 TGCAGTGCTAGATCTAGGACGGGCGGTTTATCTGGAAACACCATATATTTT CSARSRTGGLSGNTIYF
- TRBD1 TRBJ2-2 TRBV10-3 TGTGCCACGGGACAGGAGAACACCGGGGAGCTGTTTTTT CATGQENTGELFF
- TRBD1 TRBJ2-7 TRBV6-1 TGTGCCAGCAGTCCCTACAGGGGAACCTACGAGCAGTACTTC CASSPYRGTYEQYF
- TRBD2 TRBJ2-3 TRBV4-1 TGCGCCAGCAGCCAGGGTCAAGCGGGAGGGCCAGATACGCAGTATTTT CASSQGQAGGPDTQYF
many - TRBJ1-2 TRBV20-1 TGCAGTGCTTCGGTCAGGGATTCTAACTATGGCTACACCTTC CSASVRDSNYGYTF
many - TRBJ2-3 TRBV7-2 TGTGCCAGCAGCTTTGGGCACAGAAGAAGCACAGATACGCAGTATTTT CASSFGHRRSTDTQYF
many TRBD2 TRBJ2-1 TRBV20-1 TGCAGTGCTAGACCCTTGGGCGGGAGGGACTACAATGAGCAGTTCTTC CSARPLGGRDYNEQFF
many TRBD1 TRBJ2-2 TRBV28 TGTGCCAGCAGTTACCATTCTCGGGACAGGGGACCGAACACCGGGGAGCTGTTTTTT CASSYHSRDRGPNTGELFF
many - TRBJ2-5 TRBV5-1 TGCGCCAGCAGCCGTGACACGGGAGTCCAAGAGACCCAGTACTTC CASSRDTGVQETQYF
few - TRBJ1-2 TRBV7-9 TGTGCCAGCAGCTTGAACTATGGCTACACCTTC CASSLNYGYTF